The next 5 T cell receptor beta chains were all read from a single sample in a study of blood T cell repertoires in COVID-19. The method was immunoSEQ multiplex PCR; TCRdb's version includes in-frame clones alone and lacks a portion of them. The sample shows around 100,000 clones, 87% of them seen only once. The source material was peripheral blood. Source of these receptors: a human donor in a cohort sampled during active COVID-19.

The CDR3 protein is CASSLVGAGASGDTQYF. The CDR3 DNA follows: TGTGCCAGCAGCTTAGTAGGAGCGGGGGCCAGTGGAGATACGCAGTATTTT. This chain joins TRBV7-2 and TRBJ2-3; 8 bases fit TRBD2. The ends lost 1 base at V and 5 bases at J; junction bases unmatched: 11. Germline V gives CDR1 SGHTA, CDR2 FQGNSA. The CDR3 length is 17 residues.

The chain couples TRBV12-5 to TRBJ1-1; weak D call: TRBD1 (5 bases). This CDR3 spans 16 amino acids. Germline-derived CDR1 and CDR2 are LGHNT and FRNRAP. Deletions cut 0 bases from V and 1 base from J, with 12 bases between. The CDR3 DNA reads TGTGCTAGTGGTTTGGTACTTCGGGGGAAGAACACTGAAGCTTTCTTT. This codes for CASGLVLRGKNTEAFF.

The chain combines TRBV11-2 with TRBJ2-2; 8 bases are shared with TRBD2. V shed 3 bases and J 2 bases; nucleotides not matched to a gene: 5. There are 16 residues in the CDR3. CDR1 SGHAT and CDR2 FQNNGV come from the germline V gene. CDR3 DNA: TGTGCCAGCAGCTTGACGGGACTAGTTAACACCGGGGAGCTGTTTTTT. Protein sequence: CASSLTGLVNTGELFF.

This chain links TRBV4-3 with TRBJ1-1; possible D gene TRBD1, 6 bases. The germline gives CDR1 LGHNA, CDR2 YSLEER. This CDR3 has 12 residues. V shed 2 bases and J shed 8 bases, with 9 bases lying between them. The CDR3 is CASSQRGGEAFF. CDR3 nucleotide sequence: TGCGCCAGCAGCCAAAGGGGGGGGGAAGCTTTCTTT.

This clone was seen a handful of times. The chain is built from TRBV6-5 and TRBJ1-1, with D hard to call. Germline V gene sequence: CDR1 MNHEY, CDR2 SVGAGI. The CDR3 sequence is 11 residues long. Trimming took 6 bases from V and 4 from J, leaving 6 bases between them. This chain's CDR3 is CASRTSTEAFF. In DNA form, the CDR3 reads TGTGCCAGCAGGACAAGCACTGAAGCTTTCTTT.